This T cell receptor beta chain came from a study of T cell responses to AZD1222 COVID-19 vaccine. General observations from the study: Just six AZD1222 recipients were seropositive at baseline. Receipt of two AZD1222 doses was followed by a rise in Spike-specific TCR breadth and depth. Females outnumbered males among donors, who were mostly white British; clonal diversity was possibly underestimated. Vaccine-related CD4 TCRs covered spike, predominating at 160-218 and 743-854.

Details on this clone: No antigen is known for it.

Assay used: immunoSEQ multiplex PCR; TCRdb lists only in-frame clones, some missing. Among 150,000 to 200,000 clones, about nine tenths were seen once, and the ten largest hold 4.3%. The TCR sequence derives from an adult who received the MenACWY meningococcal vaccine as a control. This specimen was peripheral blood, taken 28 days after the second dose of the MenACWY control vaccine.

CDR3 in DNA: TGTGCCAGCAGCATGGGACTTAACTATGGCTACACCTTC. Amino acid sequence: CASSMGLNYGYTF. This chain connects TRBV14 to TRBJ1-2; maybe TRBD1 (5 bases). The V gene's germline CDR1 is SGHDN and CDR2 FVKESK. V lost 5 bases and J 1 base, leaving 8 bases between the germline ends. The CDR3 extends over 13 amino acids.